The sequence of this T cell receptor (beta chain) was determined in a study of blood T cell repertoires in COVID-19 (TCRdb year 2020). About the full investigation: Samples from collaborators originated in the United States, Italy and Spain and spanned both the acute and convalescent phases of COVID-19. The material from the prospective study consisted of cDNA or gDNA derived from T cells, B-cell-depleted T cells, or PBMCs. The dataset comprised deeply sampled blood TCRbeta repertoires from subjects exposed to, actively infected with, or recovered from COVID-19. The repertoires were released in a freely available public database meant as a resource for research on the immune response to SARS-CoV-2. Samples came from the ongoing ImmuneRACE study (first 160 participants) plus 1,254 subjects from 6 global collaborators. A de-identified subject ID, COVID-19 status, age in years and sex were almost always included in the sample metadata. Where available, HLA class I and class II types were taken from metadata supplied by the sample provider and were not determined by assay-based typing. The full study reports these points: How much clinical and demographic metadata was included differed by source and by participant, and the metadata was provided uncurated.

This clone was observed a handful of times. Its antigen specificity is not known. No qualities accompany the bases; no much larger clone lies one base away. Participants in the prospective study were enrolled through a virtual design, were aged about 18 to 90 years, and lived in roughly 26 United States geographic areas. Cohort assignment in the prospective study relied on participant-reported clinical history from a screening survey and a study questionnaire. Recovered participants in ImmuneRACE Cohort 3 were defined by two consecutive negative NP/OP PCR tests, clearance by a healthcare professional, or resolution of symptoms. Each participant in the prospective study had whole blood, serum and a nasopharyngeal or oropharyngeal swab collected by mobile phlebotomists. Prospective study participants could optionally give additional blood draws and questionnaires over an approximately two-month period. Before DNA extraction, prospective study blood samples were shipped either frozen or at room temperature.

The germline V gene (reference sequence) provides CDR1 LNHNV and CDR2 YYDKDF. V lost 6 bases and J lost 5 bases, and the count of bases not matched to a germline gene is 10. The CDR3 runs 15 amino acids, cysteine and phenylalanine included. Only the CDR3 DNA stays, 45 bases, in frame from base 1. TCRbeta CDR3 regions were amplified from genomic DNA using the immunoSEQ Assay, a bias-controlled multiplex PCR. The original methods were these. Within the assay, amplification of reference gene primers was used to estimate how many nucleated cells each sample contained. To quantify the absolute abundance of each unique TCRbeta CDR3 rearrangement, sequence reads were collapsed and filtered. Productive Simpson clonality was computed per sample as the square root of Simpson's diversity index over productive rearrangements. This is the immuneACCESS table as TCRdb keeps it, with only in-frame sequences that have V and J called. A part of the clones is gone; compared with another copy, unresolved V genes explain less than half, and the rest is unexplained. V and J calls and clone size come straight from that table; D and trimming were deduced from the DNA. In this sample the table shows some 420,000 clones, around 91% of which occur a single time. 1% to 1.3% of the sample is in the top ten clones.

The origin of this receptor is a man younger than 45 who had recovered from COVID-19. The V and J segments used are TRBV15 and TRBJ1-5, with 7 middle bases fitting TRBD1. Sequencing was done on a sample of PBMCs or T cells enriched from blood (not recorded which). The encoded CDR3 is CATRFGGGRDQPQHF. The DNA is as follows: TGTGCCACCAGGTTTGGAGGGGGCAGGGATCAGCCCCAGCATTTT.